These 3 T cell receptor beta chains originate from one sample sequenced in a study of PD-1 blockade in classical Hodgkin lymphoma. Generated by immunoSEQ multiplex PCR, the TCRdb table keeps only in-frame clones and is missing some. The sample contains 10,000 to 15,000 clones, around 75% of which appear only once. Brentuximab vedotin exposure varied, and every patient relapsed after autologous stem cell transplantation. Sequencing used peripheral blood mononuclear cells (PBMCs), obtained at baseline. The receptors shown here come from a human donor with classical Hodgkin lymphoma.

Concerning this clone: The junction differs from germline at one of its ends, possibly a read error. This chain uses TRBV7-8 with TRBJ2-5; D remains ambiguous. The CDR3 has 14 residues. CDR1 SGHVS and CDR2 FQNEAQ come from the germline V gene. In DNA form, the CDR3 reads TGTGCCAGCACCTTATCGCGAACCCAAGAGACCCAGTACTTC. Protein product: CASTLSRTQETQYF. The entire variable domain, with the rest obtained from reference TRBV7-8 and TRBJ2-5, is as follows: GAGVSQSPRYKVAKRGQDVALRCDPISGHVSLFWYQQALGQGPEFLTYFQNEAQLDKSGLPSDRFFAERPEGSVSTLKIQRTQQEDSAVYLCASTLSRTQETQYFGPGTRLLVL.

The chain links TRBV6-1 to TRBJ1-2; TRBD1 agrees at 12 bases. V lost 11 bases to trimming and J lost 3 bases; unmatched junction nucleotides: 10. The CDR3 covers 15 residues. Germline lookup yields CDR1 MNHNS and CDR2 SASEGT. The CDR3 loop is CAGGQGAQVYYGYTF. In nucleotides, the CDR3 is TGTGCCGGGGGACAGGGGGCACAGGTGTACTATGGCTACACCTTC.

This clone is labeled as medium-sized. This chain uses TRBV6-1 with TRBJ1-1; D unresolved. The CDR3 extends over 15 amino acids. CDR1 is MNHNS and CDR2 is SASEGT in the germline V gene. The V end was cut by 2 bases, the J end by 1 base, with 11 bases between. The CDR3 reads CASSEFNLPNTEAFF. The CDR3 bases are TGTGCCAGCAGTGAATTCAACCTACCGAACACTGAAGCTTTCTTT.